Ten or more counts support the clone carrying this T cell receptor beta chain. The antigen remains undetermined. Every TCR beta cDNA library bore unique molecular identifiers. From approximately 0.95 to 9.8 million T cells, roughly 530,000 cDNA molecules were obtained. MiXCR, run by TCRdb on the PCR reads, gives a single entry per CDR3 protein. The data show 750,000 to 950,000 distinct CDR3 sequences, about 45% seen once. The data stem from a study of post-analysis software for immune sequencing data. About the study: As for disease course, relapsing-remitting, secondary progressive and progressive-relapsing multiple sclerosis were all included. Study-level findings and limits: Included in a set of roughly five TRBV segments more frequent in patients than controls were TRBV5-6, TRBV5-1 and TRBV20-1. The authors found that F measure strongly co-clustered same-batch samples. The study found significantly lower normalized Chao1 diversity in multiple sclerosis patients than in controls.

Unmatched junction bases numbered 11, after V lost 8 bases and J lost 6 bases. The CDR3 runs 15 residues. CDR1 is DFQATT and CDR2 is SNEGSKA in the germline V gene (reference sequence). The J gene is TRBJ2-4, the V gene TRBV20-1, with 12 bases lining up with TRBD1. This TCR derives from a girl aged 5 to 17 with multiple sclerosis. Sequenced sample: blood. The CDR3, as DNA: TGCAGTACGACCCGGGGACAGGGGGCTAGAAACATTCAGTACTTC. This gives the protein CSTTRGQGARNIQYF.